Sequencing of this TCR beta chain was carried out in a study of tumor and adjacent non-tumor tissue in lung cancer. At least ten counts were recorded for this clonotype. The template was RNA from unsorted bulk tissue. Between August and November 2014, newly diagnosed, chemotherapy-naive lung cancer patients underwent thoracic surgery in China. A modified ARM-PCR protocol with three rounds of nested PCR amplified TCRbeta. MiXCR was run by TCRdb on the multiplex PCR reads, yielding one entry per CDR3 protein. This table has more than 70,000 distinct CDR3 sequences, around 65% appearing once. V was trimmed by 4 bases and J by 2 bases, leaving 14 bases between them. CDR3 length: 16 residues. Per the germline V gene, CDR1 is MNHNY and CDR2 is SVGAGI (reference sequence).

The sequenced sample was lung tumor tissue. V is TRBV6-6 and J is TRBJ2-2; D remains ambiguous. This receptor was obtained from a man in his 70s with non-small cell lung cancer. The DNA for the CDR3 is TGTGCCAGCAGTTTCGTGGCAAGCTTCAACACCGGGGAGCTGTTTTTT. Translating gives CASSFVASFNTGELFF.